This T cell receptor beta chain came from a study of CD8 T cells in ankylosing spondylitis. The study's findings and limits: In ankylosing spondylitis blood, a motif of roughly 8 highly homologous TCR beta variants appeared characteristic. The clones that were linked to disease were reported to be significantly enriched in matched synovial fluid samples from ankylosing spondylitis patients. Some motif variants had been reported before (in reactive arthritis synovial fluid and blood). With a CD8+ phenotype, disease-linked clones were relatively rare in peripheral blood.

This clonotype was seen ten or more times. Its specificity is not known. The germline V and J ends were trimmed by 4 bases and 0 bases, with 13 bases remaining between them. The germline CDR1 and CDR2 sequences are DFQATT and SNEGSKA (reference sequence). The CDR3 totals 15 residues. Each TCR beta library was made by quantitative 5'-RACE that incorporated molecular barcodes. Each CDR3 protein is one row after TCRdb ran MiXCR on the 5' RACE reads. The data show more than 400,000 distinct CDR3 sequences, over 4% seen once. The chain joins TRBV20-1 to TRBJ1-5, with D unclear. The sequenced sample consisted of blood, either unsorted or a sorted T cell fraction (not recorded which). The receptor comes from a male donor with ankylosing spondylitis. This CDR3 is CSAINQAYSNQPQHF. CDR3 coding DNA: TGCAGTGCTATCAATCAGGCTTATAGCAATCAGCCCCAGCATTTT.